This T cell receptor beta chain emerged from a study of blood T cell repertoires in COVID-19. V was cut by 3 bases and J by 3 bases, with 14 bases left in between. Germline CDR1 and CDR2: KGHDR and SFDVKD. This CDR3 has 16 residues. This table comes from immunoSEQ multiplex PCR, and its TCRdb copy is limited to in-frame clones, with some not included. The repertoire has 300,000 to 350,000 clones, 85% to 90% of them found once; the top ten carry under 6.5%. This TCR came from a woman aged 45 to 65 with COVID-19, enrolled during active disease. The sequenced material came from peripheral blood. V gene TRBV24-1 combines with J gene TRBJ2-1; D possibly corresponds to TRBD2 (6 bases). The CDR3 nucleotides read TGTGCCACCAGTGATGCCGCCCGGGGACTCTACAATGAGCAGTTCTTC. The encoded protein is CATSDAARGLYNEQFF.